This is a list of T cell receptor beta chains from one sample in a study of T-cell reconstitution after alpha-beta-depleted transplantation in children. One entry per CDR3 protein, called by TCRdb with MiXCR from the PCR reads. The data show roughly 500,000 distinct CDR3 sequences, with about 30% seen just once and under 3% held by the top ten. Sequencing was performed on PBMCs from the stem cell graft donor, taken from the stem cell graft. These receptors were obtained from a human donor who donated a stem cell graft to a child with aplastic anemia. The CDR3 runs from the conserved cysteine through the conserved F or W. The order of the fields is V gene, CDR3 protein.

V: TRBV28
CDR3: CASSSDFLREAFF

V: TRBV11-2
CDR3: CASSPERDRDPPGSNQPQHF

V: TRBV28
CDR3: CASSRDRQSNYGYTF

V: TRBV12-3/TRBV12-4
CDR3: CASRLAGVLETQYF

V: TRBV11-1
CDR3: CASSLKAGGTASYNEQFF

V: TRBV20-1
CDR3: CSATENEKLFF

V: TRBV5-1
CDR3: CASSFRTQNNEQFF

V: TRBV7-9
CDR3: CASSPAQRVSKGGYTF

V: TRBV18
CDR3: CASSPLDPSYEQYF

V: TRBV27
CDR3: CASSFLDKGDGYTF

V: TRBV12-3/TRBV12-4
CDR3: CASSSLFQPQHF

V: TRBV4-3
CDR3: CASSQETDRAAMNTEAFF

V: TRBV7-2
CDR3: CASSLTRDVEAFF

V: TRBV5-1
CDR3: CASSYRTSGSEQFF

V: TRBV11-3
CDR3: CASSLDGRDTIYF

V: TRBV28
CDR3: CASSSSGTLDQPQHF

V: TRBV7-2
CDR3: CASSSGTGPGNTIYF

V: TRBV20-1
CDR3: CSADGSDRPSYEQYF

V: TRBV6-1
CDR3: CASSKGTGGSTDTQYF

V: TRBV7-2
CDR3: CASSFHLQELAQYF

V: TRBV6-2/TRBV6-3
CDR3: CASTSGFSYEQYF

V: TRBV29-1
CDR3: CSVEGGQGRSYGYTF

V: TRBV19
CDR3: CASTSESTDTQYF

V: TRBV3-1
CDR3: CASSQAPERTHAEAFF

V: TRBV5-8
CDR3: CASSRGLAGSNTGELFF

V: TRBV18
CDR3: CASSQQSWDTEAFF

V: TRBV20-1
CDR3: CSAIDGGGGPSYNEQFF

V: TRBV4-3
CDR3: CASSQDFRPQIEAFF

V: TRBV11-2
CDR3: CASSVGQGKMGYTF

V: TRBV12-3/TRBV12-4
CDR3: CASSPGAPGYGYTF

V: TRBV7-2
CDR3: CASSLALPGRGYTF

V: TRBV7-2
CDR3: CASSPQAQENSPLHF

V: TRBV5-1
CDR3: CASSLGGARGTEAFF